This passage covers 21 T cell receptor beta chains from one sample sequenced in a study of OX40 agonist ivuxolimab in advanced cancers. Measured with immunoSEQ multiplex PCR; TCRdb has only the in-frame clones, and not every one. This sample has about 82,000 clones, with approximately 90% found just once. The sequences come from CD4+ or CD8+ T cells sorted from blood, collected in a trial of the OX40 agonist ivuxolimab. These receptors all stem from an adult with an advanced solid tumor such as melanoma, head and neck, liver or kidney cancer.

V and J are TRBV19 and TRBJ2-2; the D call may be TRBD1 or TRBD2 (5 bases each). The CDR3 is 14 amino acids. Between the trimmed V and J ends, which lost 4 bases and 4 bases, there was a span of 10 bases. The germline gives CDR1 LNHDA, CDR2 SQIVND (reference sequence). CDR3 coding DNA: TGTGCCAGTAGTAAGGGACGGATCACCGGGGAGCTGTTTTTT. Translation: CASSKGRITGELFF.

Here the CDR3 reads CASSLYSQETQYF. CDR3 coding DNA: TGTGCCAGCAGCTTGTACTCGCAAGAGACCCAGTACTTC. The gene calls are TRBV5-6 and TRBJ2-5; unclear D gene. The length of the CDR3 is 13 residues. The germline CDR1 and CDR2 sequences are SGHDT and YYEEEE. V lost 1 base and J 2 bases, leaving 6 bases between the germline ends.

CDR3 in amino acids: CASSLEGYGTDTQYF. The CDR3 DNA reads as TGTGCCAGCAGCTTAGAAGGGTATGGCACAGATACGCAGTATTTT. V is TRBV7-9 and J is TRBJ2-3; D not resolved. The V gene lost 1 base and the J gene lost 1 base, with 9 bases spanning the gap. Germline V gene lookup returns CDR1 SEHNR and CDR2 FQNEAQ (reference sequence). The CDR3 consists of 15 residues.

The chain couples TRBV29-1 to TRBJ1-1, with TRBD1 matching 8 bases. Trimming at V came to 6 bases and at J to 1 base, leaving 4 bases not matched to a gene. CDR1 is SQVTM, CDR2 ANQGSEA, per germline. CDR3 size: 13 residues. Here the CDR3 DNA reads TGCAGCGTCGACAGGGGAAGGAACACTGAAGCTTTCTTT. It yields the protein CSVDRGRNTEAFF.

The CDR3 sequence is CASSAGTSGPNEQFF. In DNA, the CDR3 is TGTGCCAGCAGTGCCGGGACTAGCGGGCCCAATGAGCAGTTCTTC. The genes are TRBV6-4 and TRBJ2-1; 12 bases align to TRBD2. Looked up from germline, CDR1 is MRHNA and CDR2 is SNTAGT. The CDR3 is 15 amino acids. Trimming took 4 bases from V and 6 from J; bases not matched to a gene: 4.

This chain joins TRBV11-3 and TRBJ2-7; 8 bases match TRBD2. Per the germline V gene, CDR1 is SGHNT and CDR2 is YENEEA. The CDR3 is 16 residues long. Trimming at V came to 5 bases and at J to 4 bases, leaving 13 bases not matched to a gene. CDR3 bases: TGTGCCAGCAGCCCCGGGTTGTTAGCGGGATGGTACGAGCAGTACTTC. This translates into CASSPGLLAGWYEQYF.

CDR3 sequence: CASSEKTGLGEQFF. In DNA form, the CDR3 reads TGTGCCAGCAGTGAAAAAACTGGGTTGGGTGAGCAGTTCTTC. V and J are TRBV2 and TRBJ2-1; D gene uncertain. V was clipped by 2 bases and J by 9 bases, with 14 bases between them. Per the germline V gene, CDR1 is SNHLY and CDR2 is FYNNEI. The CDR3 spans 14 residues.

The chain joins TRBV27 to TRBJ1-6; TRBD1 agrees at 7 bases. The CDR3 is made up of 17 amino acids. Trimming took 5 bases from V and 6 from J; bases not matched to a gene: 13. Germline assignment: CDR1 MNHEY and CDR2 SMNVEV (reference sequence). CDR3: CASSGGPWDRLNSPLHF. CDR3 in DNA: TGTGCCAGCAGTGGCGGGCCGTGGGACAGACTTAATTCACCCCTCCACTTT.

The chain employs TRBV5-1 and TRBJ2-1, with D perhaps matching TRBD2 (5 bases). The CDR3 spans 12 residues. The ends were cut back, 2 bases at V and 9 bases at J, with 9 bases in the middle. Germline-derived CDR1 and CDR2 are SGHRS and YFSETQ. CDR3 sequence (DNA): TGCGCCAGCAGCTTCCGCGAGGGTGAGCAGTTCTTC. It yields the protein CASSFREGEQFF.

The rearrangement links TRBV5-4 to TRBJ1-2, with no clear D. With 2 bases removed from V and 5 bases from J, the gap between germline ends came to 10 bases. Germline V gene lookup returns CDR1 SGHNT and CDR2 YYREEE (reference sequence). CDR3 size: 13 residues. The CDR3 nucleotides are TGTGCCAGCAGCTTTACGATGGGGTATGGCTACACCTTC. This sequence encodes CASSFTMGYGYTF.

This clone occurred a few times. The chain uses TRBV14 and TRBJ2-7; D unresolved. V was trimmed by 3 bases and J by 4 bases, leaving 10 bases between them. Per germline, CDR1 SGHDN and CDR2 FVKESK. This CDR3 has 13 amino acids. In DNA form, the CDR3 reads TGTGCCAGCAGCCACAGGCCGCAGTACGAGCAGTACTTC. This translates into CASSHRPQYEQYF.

The J gene is TRBJ1-1, the V gene TRBV11-3, with TRBD1 as a possible D gene (6 bases). Trimming shortened V by 3 bases and J by 4 bases, and 18 bases separated the two germline ends. Germline V gene sequence: CDR1 SGHNT, CDR2 YENEEA. The CDR3 has 16 residues. CDR3 loop: CASSFGTGTGSTEAFF. CDR3 coding DNA: TGTGCCAGCAGCTTTGGTACAGGGACCGGTAGCACTGAAGCTTTCTTT. Full variable domain (outside the CDR3, taken from reference TRBV11-3 and TRBJ1-1): EAGVVQSPRYKIIEKKQPVAFWCNPISGHNTLYWYLQNLGQGPELLIRYENEEAVDDSQLPKDRFSAERLKGVDSTLKIQPAELGDSAVYLCASSFGTGTGSTEAFFGQGTRLTVV.

The V gene is TRBV29-1, the J gene TRBJ2-2; D is unresolved. V lost 2 bases, J lost 3 bases, and 4 bases lay in between. Germline lookup yields CDR1 SQVTM and CDR2 ANQGSEA. This CDR3 contains 12 residues. This CDR3 is CSVESDTGELFF. The DNA of the CDR3 is TGCAGCGTTGAATCGGACACCGGGGAGCTGTTTTTT.

This clone has only one observation. The chain carries TRBV7-6 and TRBJ2-7, with 12 bases identical to TRBD2. Germline assignment: CDR1 SGHVS and CDR2 FNYEAQ. This CDR3 is 16 amino acids long. J was trimmed by 5 bases and V by 1 base; bases with no gene match: 6. The CDR3 spells CASSLETSGSANEQYF. As DNA, the CDR3 is TGTGCCAGCAGCTTAGAGACTAGCGGGAGTGCCAACGAGCAGTACTTC.

The genes are TRBV11-1 and TRBJ1-1; D remains unclear. V lost 4 bases to trimming and J lost 4 bases, with 19 bases between them. Germline V gene lookup returns CDR1 SGHAT and CDR2 FQDESV (reference sequence). The CDR3 extends over 16 amino acids. This CDR3 reads CASSSILGAWGTEAFF. The CDR3 DNA reads as TGTGCCAGCAGCTCGATCTTAGGAGCCTGGGGCACTGAAGCTTTCTTT.

The rearrangement joins TRBV21-1 to TRBJ2-1; the table gives TRBD2 as D, unverified against the DNA. TRBV21-1 is an annotated pseudogene. The CDR3 covers 21 residues. The chain's CDR3 is CASSKKRLGGSGSLRYNEQFF. Written as DNA, the CDR3 is TGTGCCAGCAGCAAAAAACGCTTGGGGGGTAGCGGGAGCCTCCGCTACAATGAGCAGTTCTTC.

The J gene is TRBJ2-1, the V gene TRBV5-1; TRBD2 matches 10 bases. V shed 2 bases and J 6 bases; nucleotides not matched to a gene: 17. CDR1 is SGHRS and CDR2 is YFSETQ in the germline V gene. CDR3 length equals 19 residues. In nucleotides, the CDR3 is TGCGCCAGCAGCTTCCCACCCCTAGCGGGAGCTTCAGTTCTCAATGAGCAGTTCTTC. It is translated as CASSFPPLAGASVLNEQFF.

This clone was found once. The V call is TRBV28, the J call TRBJ1-2, with a weak D call TRBD1 (5 bases). The CDR3 consists of 13 residues. Germline CDR1 and CDR2: MDHEN and SYDVKM. V lost 7 bases, J lost 4 bases, and 13 bases lay in between. In DNA form, the CDR3 reads TGTGCCAGCAACCCTAAGGGGCCCTATGGCTACACCTTC. As protein: CASNPKGPYGYTF.

This rearrangement joins TRBV21-1 to TRBJ1-2; TRBD1, the table's D call, lacks a check against the DNA. TRBV21-1 is an annotated pseudogene. This CDR3 spans 16 amino acids. Here the CDR3 reads CASSKDLGQPPSGYTF. CDR3 nucleotide sequence: TGTGCCAGCAGCAAAGATCTGGGACAGCCACCATCCGGCTACACCTTC.

CDR3 nucleotide sequence: TGTGCCAGCATACCAAGGAACACCGGGGAGCTGTTTTTT. As protein: CASIPRNTGELFF. The chain uses TRBV2 and TRBJ2-2; no clear D gene. The V gene's germline CDR1 is SNHLY and CDR2 FYNNEI. The length of the CDR3 is 13 residues. V was clipped by 7 bases and J by 1 base, with 7 bases between them.

In this sample, this clone turned up once. The CDR3 loop reads CASSQTGLAGIDTQYF. CDR3 in DNA: TGTGCCAGCAGCCAAACGGGACTAGCGGGAATAGATACGCAGTATTTT. The rearrangement links TRBV13 to TRBJ2-3; 13 positions match TRBD2. After removal of 5 bases from V and 5 bases from J, the junction contained 7 bases not matched to a gene. The germline CDR1 and CDR2 sequences are PRHDT and FYEKMQ (reference sequence). The CDR3 runs to 16 residues.